The 3 T cell receptor beta chains reported below all come from one sample, sequenced in a study of T cells after posttransplantation cyclophosphamide. The method was immunoSEQ multiplex PCR; TCRdb's version includes in-frame clones alone and lacks a portion of them. This sample yields over 10,000 clones, of which under 2.5% are seen a single time; 15% belongs to the top ten. Busulfan-fludarabine conditioning, marrow transplant, and cyclophosphamide on days +3 and +4 were administered. This sample comprised PBMCs, obtained after allogeneic stem cell transplant with posttransplant cyclophosphamide. These receptors were collected from a male patient aged 30 to 40 who received an allogeneic stem cell transplant from a related donor, was CMV-positive, and had no GVHD. Some of the T cells might come from the graft donor.

V is TRBV7-2 and J is TRBJ1-1; tentative D call: TRBD1 (6 bases). The CDR3 consists of 13 residues. The germline CDR1 and CDR2 sequences are SGHTA and FQGNSA. With 5 bases removed from V and 3 bases from J, the gap between germline ends came to 10 bases. CDR3 nucleotide sequence: TGTGCCAGCAGCATGGACAGCTACACTGAAGCTTTCTTT. It translates to CASSMDSYTEAFF.

This clone turned up a few times. The V gene is TRBV7-8, the J gene TRBJ1-5; tentative D call: TRBD1 (6 bases). The CDR3 contains 16 residues. Trimming left V 5 bases short and J 7 bases short, with 21 bases between. The germline V gene has CDR1 SGHVS and CDR2 FQNEAQ. The CDR3 here is CASSAQGPLPKQPQHF. The CDR3 DNA reads TGTGCCAGCAGCGCCCAGGGGCCCCTACCCAAACAGCCCCAGCATTTT. The variable domain in full, with the rest retrieved from reference TRBV7-8 and TRBJ1-5, is GAGVSQSPRYKVAKRGQDVALRCDPISGHVSLFWYQQALGQGPEFLTYFQNEAQLDKSGLPSDRFFAERPEGSVSTLKIQRTQQEDSAVYLCASSAQGPLPKQPQHFGDGTRLSIL.

This chain uses TRBV9 with TRBJ2-7, with D possibly being TRBD1 (6 bases). The CDR3 is made up of 16 amino acids. The germline V and J ends were trimmed by 0 bases and 3 bases, with 16 bases remaining between them. Germline CDR1 reads SGDLS; CDR2 reads YYNGEE. The CDR3 sequence is CASSVGNTGTDYEQYF. The CDR3 nucleotides are TGTGCCAGCAGCGTAGGAAATACAGGGACCGACTACGAGCAGTACTTC.